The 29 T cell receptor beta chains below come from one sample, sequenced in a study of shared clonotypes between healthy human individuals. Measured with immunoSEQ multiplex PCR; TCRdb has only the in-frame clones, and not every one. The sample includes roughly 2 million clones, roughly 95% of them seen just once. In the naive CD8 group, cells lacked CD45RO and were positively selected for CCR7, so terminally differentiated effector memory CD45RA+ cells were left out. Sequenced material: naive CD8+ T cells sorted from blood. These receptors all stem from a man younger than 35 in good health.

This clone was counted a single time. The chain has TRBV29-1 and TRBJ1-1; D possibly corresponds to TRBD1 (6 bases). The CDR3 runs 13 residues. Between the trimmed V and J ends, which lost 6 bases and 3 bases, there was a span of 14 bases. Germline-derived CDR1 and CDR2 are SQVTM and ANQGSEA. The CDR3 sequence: CSVPKEGDTEAFF. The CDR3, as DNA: TGCAGCGTCCCCAAGGAGGGGGACACTGAAGCTTTCTTT. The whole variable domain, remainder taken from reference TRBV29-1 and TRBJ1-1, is SAVISQKPSRDICQRGTSLTIQCQVDSQVTMMFWYRQQPGQSLTLIATANQGSEATYESGFVIDKFPISRPNLTFSTLTVSNMSPEDSSIYLCSVPKEGDTEAFFGQGTRLTVV.

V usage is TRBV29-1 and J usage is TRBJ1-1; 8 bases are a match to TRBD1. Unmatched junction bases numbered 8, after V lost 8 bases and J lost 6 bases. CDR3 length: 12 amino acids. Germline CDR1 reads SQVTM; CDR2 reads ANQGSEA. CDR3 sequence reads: CSLAGGRPEAFF. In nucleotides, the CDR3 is TGCAGCCTCGCAGGGGGCCGTCCTGAAGCTTTCTTT. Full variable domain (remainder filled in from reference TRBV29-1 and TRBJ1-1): SAVISQKPSRDICQRGTSLTIQCQVDSQVTMMFWYRQQPGQSLTLIATANQGSEATYESGFVIDKFPISRPNLTFSTLTVSNMSPEDSSIYLCSLAGGRPEAFFGQGTRLTVV.

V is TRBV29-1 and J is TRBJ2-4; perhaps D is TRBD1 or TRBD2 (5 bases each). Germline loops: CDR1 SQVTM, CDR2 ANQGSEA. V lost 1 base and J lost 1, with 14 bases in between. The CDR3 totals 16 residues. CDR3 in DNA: TGCAGCGTTGAAGGCATGGGACCAACGGCCAAAAACATTCAGTACTTC. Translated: CSVEGMGPTAKNIQYF.

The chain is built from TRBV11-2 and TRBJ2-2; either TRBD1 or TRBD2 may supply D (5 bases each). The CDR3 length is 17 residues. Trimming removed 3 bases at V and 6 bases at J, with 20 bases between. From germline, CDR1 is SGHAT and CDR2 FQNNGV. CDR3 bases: TGTGCCAGCAGCTTCGACGGAGGCAGGGTAATTGCCGGGGAGCTGTTTTTT. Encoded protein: CASSFDGGRVIAGELFF.

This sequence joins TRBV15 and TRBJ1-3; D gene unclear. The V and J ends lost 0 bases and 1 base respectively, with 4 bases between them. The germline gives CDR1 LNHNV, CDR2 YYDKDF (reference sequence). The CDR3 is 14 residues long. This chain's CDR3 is CATSREGSGNTIYF. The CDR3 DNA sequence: TGTGCCACCAGCAGAGAAGGATCTGGAAACACCATATATTTT.

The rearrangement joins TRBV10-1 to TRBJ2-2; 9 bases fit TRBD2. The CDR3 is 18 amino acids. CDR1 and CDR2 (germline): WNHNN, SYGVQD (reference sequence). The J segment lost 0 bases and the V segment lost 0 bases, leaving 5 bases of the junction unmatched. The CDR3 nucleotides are TGCGCCAGCAGTGAGTCTTGGACTAGCGAGACGAACACCGGGGAGCTGTTTTTT. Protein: CASSESWTSETNTGELFF.

CDR3 amino acids: CASTNPTGGEYGYTF. CDR3 DNA: TGTGCCAGTACTAACCCTACAGGGGGCGAGTATGGCTACACCTTC. The J gene is TRBJ1-2, the V gene TRBV19, with TRBD1 identical over 9 bases. CDR3 length: 15 residues. V lost 7 bases to trimming and J lost 5 bases; unmatched junction nucleotides: 11. Per germline, CDR1 LNHDA and CDR2 SQIVND (reference sequence).

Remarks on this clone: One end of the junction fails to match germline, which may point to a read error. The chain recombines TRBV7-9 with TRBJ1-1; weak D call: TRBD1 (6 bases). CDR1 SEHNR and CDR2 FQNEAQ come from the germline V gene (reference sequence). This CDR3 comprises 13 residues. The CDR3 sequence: CVSRSIQGIEAFF. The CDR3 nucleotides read TGTGTCAGCAGATCGATCCAGGGGATTGAAGCTTTCTTT.

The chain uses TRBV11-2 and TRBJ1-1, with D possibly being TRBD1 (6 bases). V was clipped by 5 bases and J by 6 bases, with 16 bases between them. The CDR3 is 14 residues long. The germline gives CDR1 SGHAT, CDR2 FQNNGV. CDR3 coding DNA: TGTGCCAGCAGCATTCAGGGGTTGCCGGCTGAAGCTTTCTTT. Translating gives CASSIQGLPAEAFF.

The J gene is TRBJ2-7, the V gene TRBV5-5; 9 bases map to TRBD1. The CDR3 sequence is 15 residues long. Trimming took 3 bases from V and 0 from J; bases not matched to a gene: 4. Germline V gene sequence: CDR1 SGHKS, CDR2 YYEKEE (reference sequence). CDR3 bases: TGTGCCAGCAGCTGGGTGGGACAGGGCTCCTACGAGCAGTACTTC. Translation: CASSWVGQGSYEQYF.

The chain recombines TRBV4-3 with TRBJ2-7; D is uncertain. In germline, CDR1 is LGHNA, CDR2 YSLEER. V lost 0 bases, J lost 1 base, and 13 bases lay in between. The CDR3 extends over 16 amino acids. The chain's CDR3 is CASSQEVAGMSYEQYF. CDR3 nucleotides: TGCGCCAGCAGCCAAGAGGTCGCAGGTATGTCCTACGAGCAGTACTTC.

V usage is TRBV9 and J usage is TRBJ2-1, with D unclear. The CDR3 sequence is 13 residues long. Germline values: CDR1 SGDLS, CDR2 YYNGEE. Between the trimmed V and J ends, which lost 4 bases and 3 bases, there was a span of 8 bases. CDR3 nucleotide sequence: TGTGCCAGCAGCCCCCCTGTCTACAATGAGCAGTTCTTC. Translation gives CASSPPVYNEQFF. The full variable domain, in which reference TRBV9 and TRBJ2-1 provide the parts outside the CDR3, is DSGVTQTPKHLITATGQRVTLRCSPRSGDLSVYWYQQSLDQGLQFLIQYYNGEERAKGNILERFSAQQFPDLHSELNLSSLELGDSALYFCASSPPVYNEQFFGPGTRLTVL.

CDR3 loop: CASSQDGGNQPQHF. Written as DNA, the CDR3 is TGCGCCAGCAGCCAGGACGGAGGAAATCAGCCCCAGCATTTT. This rearrangement joins TRBV5-1 to TRBJ1-5, with D hard to call. The germline CDR1 and CDR2 sequences are SGHRS and YFSETQ. The CDR3 has 14 residues. V dropped 4 bases and J dropped 4 bases, with 12 bases sitting between them.

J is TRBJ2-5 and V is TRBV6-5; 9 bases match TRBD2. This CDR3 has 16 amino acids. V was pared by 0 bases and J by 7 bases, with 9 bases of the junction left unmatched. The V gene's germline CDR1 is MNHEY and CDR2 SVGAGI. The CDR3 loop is CASSYSSGSVLVTQYF. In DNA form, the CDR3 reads TGTGCCAGCAGTTACTCTAGCGGGAGTGTGCTCGTGACCCAGTACTTC.

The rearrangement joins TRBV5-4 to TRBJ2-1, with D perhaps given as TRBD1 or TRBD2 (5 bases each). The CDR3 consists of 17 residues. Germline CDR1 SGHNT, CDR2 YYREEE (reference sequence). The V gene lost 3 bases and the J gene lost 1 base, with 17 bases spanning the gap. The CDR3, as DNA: TGTGCCAGCAGCTGGGGGTCCGGCGGCCCTTCCTACAATGAGCAGTTCTTC. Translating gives CASSWGSGGPSYNEQFF.

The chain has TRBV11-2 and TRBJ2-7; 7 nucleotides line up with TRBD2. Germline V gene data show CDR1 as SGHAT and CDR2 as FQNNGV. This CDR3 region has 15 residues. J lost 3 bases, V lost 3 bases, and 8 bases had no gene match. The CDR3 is CASSLGRAIFYEQYF. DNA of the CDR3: TGTGCCAGCAGCTTGGGGAGGGCCATATTCTACGAGCAGTACTTC.

The CDR3 sequence: CSVTPPSGRANEQFF. CDR3 nucleotide sequence: TGCAGCGTTACTCCCCCTAGCGGGAGGGCCAATGAGCAGTTCTTC. The V call is TRBV29-1, the J call TRBJ2-1; 12 nucleotides align to TRBD2. Germline V CDR1 and CDR2: SQVTM, ANQGSEA. The CDR3 contains 15 residues. V lost 5 bases to trimming and J lost 6 bases; unmatched junction nucleotides: 8.

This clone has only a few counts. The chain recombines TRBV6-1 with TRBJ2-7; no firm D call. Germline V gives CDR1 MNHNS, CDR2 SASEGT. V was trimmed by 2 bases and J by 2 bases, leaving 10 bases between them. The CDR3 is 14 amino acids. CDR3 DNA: TGTGCCAGCAGTGAATTCCCCGCCCCCTACGAGCAGTACTTC. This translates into CASSEFPAPYEQYF.

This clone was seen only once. For the CDR3, the DNA is TGTGCCAGCAGCTTAGACCAGTTGGGGCGAGGAGGGTACGAGCAGTACTTC. This gives the protein CASSLDQLGRGGYEQYF. The chain is built from TRBV7-9 and TRBJ2-7; TRBD2 is a possible D gene (6 bases). This CDR3 comprises 17 residues. V lost 1 base and J lost 4, with 20 bases in between. The germline V gene encodes CDR1 SEHNR and CDR2 FQNEAQ (reference sequence).

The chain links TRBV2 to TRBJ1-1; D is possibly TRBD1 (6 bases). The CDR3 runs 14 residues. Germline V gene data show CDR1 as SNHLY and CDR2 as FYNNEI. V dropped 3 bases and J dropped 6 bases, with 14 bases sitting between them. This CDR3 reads CASSELWGLPEAFF. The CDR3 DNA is TGTGCCAGCAGTGAGTTGTGGGGGCTGCCTGAAGCTTTCTTT.

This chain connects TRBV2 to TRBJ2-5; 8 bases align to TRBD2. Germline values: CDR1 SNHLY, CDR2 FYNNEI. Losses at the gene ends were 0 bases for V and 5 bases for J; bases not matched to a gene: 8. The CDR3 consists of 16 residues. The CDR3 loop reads CASSEALSGRGETQYF. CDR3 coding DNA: TGTGCCAGCAGTGAAGCGCTTTCCGGGAGGGGGGAGACCCAGTACTTC. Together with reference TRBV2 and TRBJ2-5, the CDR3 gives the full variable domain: EPEVTQTPSHQVTQMGQEVILRCVPISNHLYFYWYRQILGQKVEFLVSFYNNEISEKSEIFDDQFSVERPDGSNFTLKIRSTKLEDSAMYFCASSEALSGRGETQYFGPGTRLLVL.

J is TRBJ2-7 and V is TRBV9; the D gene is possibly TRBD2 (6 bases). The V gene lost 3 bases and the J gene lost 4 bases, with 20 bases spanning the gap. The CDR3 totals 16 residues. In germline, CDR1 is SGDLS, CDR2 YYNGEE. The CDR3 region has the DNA TGTGCCAGCAGCGCTTCCAGACTAGACCCCGCGTACGAGCAGTACTTC. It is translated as CASSASRLDPAYEQYF.

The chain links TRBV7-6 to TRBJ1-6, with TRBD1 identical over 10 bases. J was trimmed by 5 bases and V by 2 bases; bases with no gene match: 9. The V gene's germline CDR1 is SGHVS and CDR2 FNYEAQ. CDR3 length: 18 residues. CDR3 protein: CASSLNSPGTGDNSPLHF. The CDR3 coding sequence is TGTGCCAGCAGCTTAAACTCGCCCGGGACAGGGGATAATTCACCCCTCCACTTT.

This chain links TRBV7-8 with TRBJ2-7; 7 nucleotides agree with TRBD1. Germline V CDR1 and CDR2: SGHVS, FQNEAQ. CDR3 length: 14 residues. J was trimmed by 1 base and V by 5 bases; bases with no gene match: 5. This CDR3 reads CASSTRDRSYEQYF. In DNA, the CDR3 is TGTGCCAGCAGCACCCGGGACAGATCCTACGAGCAGTACTTC.

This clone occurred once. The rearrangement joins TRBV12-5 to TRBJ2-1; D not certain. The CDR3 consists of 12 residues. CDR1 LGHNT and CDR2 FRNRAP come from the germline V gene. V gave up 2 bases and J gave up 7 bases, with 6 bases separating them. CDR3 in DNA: TGTGCTAGTGGTTTGTTTCTTAATGAGCAGTTCTTC. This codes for CASGLFLNEQFF. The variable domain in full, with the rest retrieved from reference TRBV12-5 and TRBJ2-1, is DARVTQTPRHKVTEMGQEVTMRCQPILGHNTVFWYRQTMMQGLELLAYFRNRAPLDDSGMPKDRFSAEMPDATLATLKIQPSEPRDSAVYFCASGLFLNEQFFGPGTRLTVL.

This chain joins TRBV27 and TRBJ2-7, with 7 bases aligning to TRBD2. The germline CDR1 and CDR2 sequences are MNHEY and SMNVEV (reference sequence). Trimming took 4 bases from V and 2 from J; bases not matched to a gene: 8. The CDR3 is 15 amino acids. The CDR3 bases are TGTGCCAGCAGTTGGCGGGGACTATCAACCTACGAGCAGTACTTC. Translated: CASSWRGLSTYEQYF.

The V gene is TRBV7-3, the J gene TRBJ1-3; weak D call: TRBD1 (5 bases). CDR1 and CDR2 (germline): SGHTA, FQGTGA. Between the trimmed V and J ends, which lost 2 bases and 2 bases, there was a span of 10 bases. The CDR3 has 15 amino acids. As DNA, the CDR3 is TGTGCCAGCAGCTTACAGGGTGGACCTGGAAACACCATATATTTT. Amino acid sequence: CASSLQGGPGNTIYF.

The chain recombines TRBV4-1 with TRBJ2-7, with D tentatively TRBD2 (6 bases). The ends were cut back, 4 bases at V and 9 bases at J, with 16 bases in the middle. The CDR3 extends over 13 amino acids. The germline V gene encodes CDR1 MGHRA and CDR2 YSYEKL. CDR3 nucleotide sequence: TGCGCCAGCAGCCTGGACGGGGAGGAAGGGCAGTACTTC. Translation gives CASSLDGEEGQYF.

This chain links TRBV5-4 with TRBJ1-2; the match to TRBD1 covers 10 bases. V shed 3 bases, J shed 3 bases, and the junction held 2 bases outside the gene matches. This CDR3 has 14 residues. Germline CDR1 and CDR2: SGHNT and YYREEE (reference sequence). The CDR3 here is CASSWTGGDYGYTF. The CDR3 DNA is TGTGCCAGCAGCTGGACAGGGGGAGACTATGGCTACACCTTC.